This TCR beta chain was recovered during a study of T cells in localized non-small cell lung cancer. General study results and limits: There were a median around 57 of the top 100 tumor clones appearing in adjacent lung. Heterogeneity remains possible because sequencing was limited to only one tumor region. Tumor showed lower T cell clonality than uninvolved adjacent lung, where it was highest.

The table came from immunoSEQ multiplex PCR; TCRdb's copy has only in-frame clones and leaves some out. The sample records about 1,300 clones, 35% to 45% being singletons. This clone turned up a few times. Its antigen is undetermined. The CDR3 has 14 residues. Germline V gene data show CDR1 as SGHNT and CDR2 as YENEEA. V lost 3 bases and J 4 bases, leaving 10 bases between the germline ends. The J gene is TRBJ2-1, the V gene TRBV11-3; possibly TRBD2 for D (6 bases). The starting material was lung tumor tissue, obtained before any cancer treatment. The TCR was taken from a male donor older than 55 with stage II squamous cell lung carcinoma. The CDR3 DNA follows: TGTGCCAGCAGCTTGTCTAGCGAGTACAATGAGCAGTTCTTC. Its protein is CASSLSSEYNEQFF.